Shown below are 20 T cell receptor beta chains from a single sample sequenced in a study of Ad26.COV2.S vaccination and SARS-CoV-2 variants. The sample's treatment: 15 to 20 received Ad26.COV2.S at low or high dose, single or two shots; a few received placebo; per-sample allocation not given. It was on day 63 after the first vaccine or placebo injection that samples were taken. Produced via immunoSEQ multiplex PCR; TCRdb's table is partial and in-frame only. Of about 480,000 clones in the sample, about 83% were seen once. The sample consisted of peripheral blood, taken in a trial of Ad26.COV2.S vaccine versus placebo. Every receptor here comes from a person between 18 and 60 years old who received the Ad26.COV2.S COVID-19 vaccine or a placebo.

This chain links TRBV3-1 (or the pseudogene TRBV3-2) with TRBJ1-5; D perhaps matches TRBD1 (6 bases). Trimming removed 3 bases from V and 1 base from J, with 10 bases in between. CDR1 is LGHDT, CDR2 YNNKEL, per germline (reference sequence). This CDR3 spans 15 amino acids. The CDR3 is CASSQGALSNQPQHF. CDR3 sequence (DNA): TGTGCCAGCAGCCAGGGGGCCCTCAGCAATCAGCCCCAGCATTTT.

This rearrangement joins TRBV28 to TRBJ1-2; 9 bases map to TRBD1. The CDR3 extends over 15 amino acids. Trimming at V came to 1 base and at J to 8 bases, leaving 8 bases not matched to a gene. Germline CDR1 reads MDHEN; CDR2 reads SYDVKM. The CDR3 reads CASSLSPGQGWGYTF. The CDR3 DNA reads TGTGCCAGCAGTTTATCACCGGGACAGGGTTGGGGCTACACCTTC.

V gene TRBV7-8 combines with J gene TRBJ2-7; the D is unclear. Trimming stripped 4 bases from V and 10 bases from J, with 14 bases between. Germline-derived CDR1 and CDR2 are SGHVS and FQNEAQ. The CDR3 spans 12 residues. The CDR3 loop is CASSSSAPEQYF. Written as DNA, the CDR3 is TGTGCCAGCAGCTCCTCAGCGCCAGAACAGTACTTC.

This clone appeared a single time. V gene TRBV11-1 combines with J gene TRBJ2-1, with D tentatively TRBD2 (5 bases). Trimming pared 0 bases from V and 15 bases from J, leaving 9 bases between. The CDR3 has 11 residues. CDR1 SGHAT and CDR2 FQDESV come from the germline V gene (reference sequence). The DNA of the CDR3 is TGTGCCAGCAGCTTAGCGGGGAGACTGTTCTTC. It codes for CASSLAGRLFF.

The V call is TRBV7-8, the J call TRBJ2-3; TRBD2 might be the D (6 bases). The CDR3 is 17 residues long. In germline, CDR1 is SGHVS, CDR2 FQNEAQ. V was clipped by 5 bases and J by 5 bases, with 23 bases between them. CDR3 region: CASSPPVGRMGGDTQYF. The CDR3 bases are TGTGCCAGCAGCCCTCCCGTAGGCCGCATGGGGGGAGATACGCAGTATTTT.

The V gene is TRBV27, the J gene TRBJ1-4; D is ambiguous. In germline, CDR1 is MNHEY, CDR2 SMNVEV (reference sequence). Trimming stripped 8 bases from V and 6 bases from J, with 10 bases between. The CDR3 is made up of 12 amino acids. This chain's CDR3 is CASSDGYEKLFF. CDR3 nucleotides: TGTGCCAGCTCGGACGGATATGAAAAACTGTTTTTT.

The chain joins TRBV5-1 to TRBJ2-2; a weak D match, TRBD2 (6 bases). The ends were cut back, 8 bases at V and 3 bases at J, with 11 bases in the middle. Germline V CDR1 and CDR2: SGHRS, YFSETQ. The CDR3 is 13 residues long. The CDR3 DNA reads as TGCGCCAGTAAGGACTATTACACCGGGGAGCTGTTTTTT. Residues: CASKDYYTGELFF.

This chain uses TRBV7-9 with TRBJ2-2; D is perhaps TRBD2 (5 bases). With 2 bases removed from V and 9 bases from J, the gap between germline ends came to 19 bases. There are 16 residues in the CDR3. Germline lookup yields CDR1 SEHNR and CDR2 FQNEAQ (reference sequence). The CDR3 reads CASSLSLAGPTRELFF. CDR3 coding DNA: TGTGCCAGCAGCTTATCCCTAGCAGGCCCCACGCGGGAGCTGTTTTTT.

This clone appeared a few times. This chain connects TRBV11-3 to TRBJ2-3; D could derive from TRBD1 or TRBD2 (5 bases each). The V gene lost 4 bases and the J gene lost 2 bases, with 13 bases spanning the gap. Germline V gene sequence: CDR1 SGHNT, CDR2 YENEEA. CDR3 length: 15 amino acids. CDR3 DNA: TGTGCCAGCAGCTACCGGGACGCCGACACAGATACGCAGTATTTT. As protein: CASSYRDADTDTQYF.

This chain joins TRBV28 and TRBJ1-6, with D perhaps matching TRBD1 (5 bases). Germline V gene sequence: CDR1 MDHEN, CDR2 SYDVKM. The V and J ends lost 6 bases and 10 bases respectively, with 19 bases between them. CDR3 length: 15 amino acids. CDR3 loop: CASSQIVGGNSPLHF. The CDR3 DNA sequence: TGTGCCAGCAGCCAAATAGTCGGGGGAAACTCACCCCTCCACTTT.

This clone occurred once. The chain combines TRBV7-9 with TRBJ2-1; the D gene is possibly TRBD2 (6 bases). Per the germline V gene, CDR1 is SEHNR and CDR2 is FQNEAQ (reference sequence). The CDR3 runs to 15 residues. Trimming took 3 bases from V and 5 from J, leaving 14 bases between them. This chain's CDR3 is CASSFPGRFDNEQFF. Written as DNA, the CDR3 is TGTGCCAGCAGCTTCCCCGGGAGATTCGACAATGAGCAGTTCTTC.

This clone was recorded once. The chain joins TRBV2 to TRBJ2-7; 11 bases agree with TRBD2. The ends lost 5 bases at V and 6 bases at J; junction bases unmatched: 6. In germline, CDR1 is SNHLY, CDR2 FYNNEI. The CDR3 has 14 residues. CDR3 in DNA: TGTGCCAGCAGTTATACTAGCGGGAGAGGCGAGCAGTACTTC. Amino acids: CASSYTSGRGEQYF.

This clone occurred once. J is TRBJ1-4 and V is TRBV18; 8 bases fit TRBD1. The CDR3 consists of 14 residues. V shed 3 bases, J shed 8 bases, and the junction held 5 bases outside the gene matches. CDR1 is KGHSH, CDR2 LQKENI, per germline. The DNA for the CDR3 is TGTGCCAGCTCACCTGGACAGGGCAGGGAAAAACTGTTTTTT. It translates to CASSPGQGREKLFF.

The rearrangement uses TRBV28 and TRBJ1-1; unclear D gene. V lost 6 bases to trimming and J lost 0 bases, with 20 bases between them. CDR3 length equals 17 residues. Germline V gene data show CDR1 as MDHEN and CDR2 as SYDVKM. The CDR3 coding sequence is TGTGCCAGCAGCCCCAGTGTTTGGCCCCCATTGAACACTGAAGCTTTCTTT. Translated, it gives CASSPSVWPPLNTEAFF.

The chain links TRBV6-6 to TRBJ2-3; 7 bases are a match to TRBD1. This CDR3 spans 16 amino acids. In germline, CDR1 is MNHNY, CDR2 SVGAGI (reference sequence). Trimming at V came to 5 bases and at J to 3 bases, leaving 11 bases not matched to a gene. CDR3 DNA sequence: TGTGCCAGCAGTACTACAGGGGCAGGAGCGACAGATACGCAGTATTTT. The encoded protein is CASSTTGAGATDTQYF.

V usage is TRBV9 and J usage is TRBJ2-7; D is uncertain. This CDR3 is 14 amino acids long. Germline values: CDR1 SGDLS, CDR2 YYNGEE. V was clipped by 1 base and J by 0 bases, with 8 bases between them. The CDR3 nucleotides read TGTGCCAGCAGCGTAAATGCAGACTCCTACGAGCAGTACTTC. Protein sequence: CASSVNADSYEQYF.

The chain is built from TRBV19 and TRBJ2-7; 7 nucleotides align to TRBD1. The CDR3 extends over 15 amino acids. Germline V gene lookup returns CDR1 LNHDA and CDR2 SQIVND (reference sequence). The junction had 10 bases not matched to a gene; V was cut back by 1 base and J by 7 bases. As DNA, the CDR3 is TGTGCCAGTAGTATAGCTCCAACCGGGACAGCAGAGCAGTACTTC. It codes for CASSIAPTGTAEQYF.

The CDR3 DNA sequence: TGCGCCAGCAGCCAAGTCGCTTCTGGGGGCGCGAGGAACGAGCAGTACTTC. Its translation is CASSQVASGGARNEQYF. This chain joins TRBV4-1 and TRBJ2-7, with a possible D match to TRBD1 (6 bases). Germline V CDR1 and CDR2: MGHRA, YSYEKL. Trimming removed 1 base at V and 5 bases at J, with 21 bases between. CDR3 length: 17 residues.

This chain uses TRBV7-2 with TRBJ2-7, with TRBD2 matching over 7 bases. Per the germline V gene, CDR1 is SGHTA and CDR2 is FQGNSA. V trimming: 1 base; J trimming: 3 bases; junction bases outside the gene matches: 3. The CDR3 is 14 amino acids. CDR3 bases: TGTGCCAGCAGCTTAGTTGCGGGAGTCTACGAGCAGTACTTC. Translating it yields CASSLVAGVYEQYF.

V is TRBV18 and J is TRBJ2-7; D not resolved. The V end was cut by 3 bases, the J end by 10 bases, with 22 bases between. Germline V gene lookup returns CDR1 KGHSH and CDR2 LQKENI. The length of the CDR3 is 15 residues. CDR3 nucleotides: TGTGCCAGCTCACCCCAAATAGTTGGCCCGACCTACCAGTACTTC. Translated, it gives CASSPQIVGPTYQYF.